These 12 T cell receptor beta chains were all obtained from the same sample, sequenced in a study of vaccination and CD4 T cells after COVID-19. Their antigens are not known. CD4+ T cells that had been cultured provided DNA sequenced with the Oncomine TCR Beta short-read assay. TCRdb used MiXCR to reprocess the PCR reads, holding one entry per CDR3 protein. Of a few thousand distinct CDR3 sequences in the sample, approximately 40% were seen once. Treatment noted: approximately 10-day PBMC culture with coronavirus spike peptide pools or control peptides (ViraFEST assay). Samples of CD4+ T cells were obtained from the unexposed donor before the COVID-19 pandemic (2011-2018). The sequenced material came from CD4+ T cells from blood, cultured in vitro. The source of these receptors is a human donor in good health.

In its sample, this clonotype was seen a few times. The chain has TRBV7-3 and TRBJ2-2, with unresolved D. Germline CDR1 and CDR2: SGHTA and FQGTGA. The CDR3 runs to 15 residues. The V end was cut by 8 bases, the J end by 6 bases, with 19 bases between. DNA of the CDR3: TGTGCCAGCGCGGCTTCGAGTTCCTCCTCCGGGGAGCTGTTTTTT. Translated, it gives CASAASSSSSGELFF.

The chain couples TRBV15 to TRBJ1-1; no firm D call. Germline CDR1 LNHNV, CDR2 YYDKDF (reference sequence). The ends were cut back, 0 bases at V and 4 bases at J, with 3 bases in the middle. The length of the CDR3 is 12 residues. The CDR3: CATSRDTTEAFF. The CDR3 bases are TGTGCCACCAGCAGAGATACCACTGAAGCTTTCTTT.

The V and J genes are TRBV20-1 and TRBJ1-3; no clear D. CDR1 is DFQATT and CDR2 is SNEGSKA in the germline V gene (reference sequence). The CDR3 is 12 residues long. Trimming removed 7 bases at V and 0 bases at J, with 7 bases between. CDR3 region: CSVQDSGNTIYF. The CDR3 DNA reads TGCAGTGTTCAGGACTCTGGAAACACCATATATTTT.

The J gene is TRBJ2-2, the V gene TRBV20-1, with D maybe TRBD1 (6 bases). Trimming removed 3 bases at V and 4 bases at J, with 9 bases between. CDR1 DFQATT and CDR2 SNEGSKA come from the germline V gene (reference sequence). The length of the CDR3 is 13 residues. Here the CDR3 reads CSASRGSTGELFF. Here the CDR3 DNA reads TGCAGTGCTAGTAGGGGGTCCACCGGGGAGCTGTTTTTT.

V gene TRBV6-1 combines with J gene TRBJ2-7, with a tentative D call TRBD1 (6 bases). Trimming took 2 bases from V and 4 from J, leaving 12 bases between them. The length of the CDR3 is 14 residues. Germline V lookup: CDR1 MNHNS, CDR2 SASEGT. The CDR3 is CASSELGGPYEQYF. The CDR3 DNA follows: TGTGCCAGCAGTGAATTAGGGGGACCTTACGAGCAGTACTTC.

The V and J genes are TRBV7-9 and TRBJ2-5; tentative D call: TRBD2 (7 bases). The CDR3 runs 16 residues. Trimming removed 2 bases at V and 5 bases at J, with 18 bases between. CDR1 and CDR2 from the germline V gene are SEHNR and FQNEAQ (reference sequence). The DNA of the CDR3 is TGTGCCAGCAGCTTATCAACCGGGGGGCTCTATGAGACCCAGTACTTC. Encoded protein: CASSLSTGGLYETQYF. The entire variable domain, with the rest obtained from reference TRBV7-9 and TRBJ2-5, is as follows: DTGVSQNPRHKITKRGQNVTFRCDPISEHNRLYWYRQTLGQGPEFLTYFQNEAQLEKSRLLSDRFSAERPKGSFSTLEIQRTEQGDSAMYLCASSLSTGGLYETQYFGPGTRLLVL.

This clonotype was seen a few times. The chain carries TRBV12-3 or TRBV12-4 and TRBJ1-6; D gene ambiguous. V was clipped by 5 bases and J by 12 bases, with 8 bases between them. The CDR3 spans 11 residues. CDR3 amino acids: CASSLGLPLHF. The CDR3 nucleotides read TGTGCCAGCAGTCTAGGGTTACCCCTCCACTTT.

The chain links TRBV30 to TRBJ1-6; possibly TRBD1 for D (6 bases). Trimming removed 2 bases from V and 5 bases from J, with 7 bases in between. This CDR3 comprises 13 residues. The germline V gene encodes CDR1 GTSNPN and CDR2 SVGIG (reference sequence). In DNA, the CDR3 is TGTGCCTGGAGTCCAGGGGATAATTCACCCCTCCACTTT. This sequence encodes CAWSPGDNSPLHF.

The V gene is TRBV5-4, the J gene TRBJ2-1; D ambiguous. V lost 4 bases and J 0 bases, leaving 5 bases between the germline ends. CDR3 size: 13 residues. Germline V gives CDR1 SGHNT, CDR2 YYREEE (reference sequence). DNA for the CDR3: TGTGCCAGCAGCGAGGCCTCCTACAATGAGCAGTTCTTC. It is translated as CASSEASYNEQFF.

The V call is TRBV29-1, the J call TRBJ1-1, with D tentatively TRBD1 (6 bases). Germline V lookup: CDR1 SQVTM, CDR2 ANQGSEA. The CDR3 runs 13 residues. The V and J ends lost 2 bases and 6 bases respectively, with 13 bases between them. The CDR3 DNA is TGCAGCGTTGAATCGTCAGGGGTATCTGAAGCTTTCTTT. It specifies CSVESSGVSEAFF.

The chain has TRBV7-8 and TRBJ2-7, with no clear D. The CDR3 loop spans 11 amino acids. Germline CDR1 and CDR2: SGHVS and FQNEAQ. Trimming shortened V by 2 bases and J by 4 bases, and 3 bases separated the two germline ends. The CDR3 reads CASSLTYEQYF. DNA for the CDR3: TGTGCCAGCAGCTTAACATACGAGCAGTACTTC.

V and J are TRBV6-1 and TRBJ1-5; D is unresolved. Trimming pared 6 bases from V and 6 bases from J, leaving 12 bases between. Germline CDR1 reads MNHNS; CDR2 reads SASEGT. CDR3 length equals 13 residues. The CDR3 reads CASRSERSQPQHF. CDR3 in DNA: TGTGCCAGCAGATCCGAGAGGAGTCAGCCCCAGCATTTT.